This T cell receptor (beta chain) was found in a study of identifying expanded T cells in peripheral blood. The table came from immunoSEQ multiplex PCR; TCRdb's copy has only in-frame clones and leaves some out. Found here are roughly 92,000 clones, more than 75% of them singletons; the top ten hold around 19%. Collection occurred without any documented infections or immune events in donors. Overall study results and limits: Variance in clone template counts between approximately two-week samples significantly increased with total template count across all healthy donors. Differentially abundant clones: 0.95 to 1.5 between replicates, about 17 at roughly 2 weeks, 19 to 20 at four.

Comments on this clone: Its antigen is not identified.

The V and J ends lost 0 bases and 3 bases respectively, with 16 bases between them. Germline V gene sequence: CDR1 SGDLS, CDR2 YYNGEE. CDR3 length equals 17 residues. The V call is TRBV9, the J call TRBJ1-5; no firm D call. This TCR was sampled from a person aged 18 to 75 in good health. The specimen sequenced was blood. The CDR3 protein is CASSVGRTSPDNQPQHF. Written as DNA, the CDR3 is TGTGCCAGCAGCGTAGGTAGGACCTCCCCGGACAATCAGCCCCAGCATTTT.